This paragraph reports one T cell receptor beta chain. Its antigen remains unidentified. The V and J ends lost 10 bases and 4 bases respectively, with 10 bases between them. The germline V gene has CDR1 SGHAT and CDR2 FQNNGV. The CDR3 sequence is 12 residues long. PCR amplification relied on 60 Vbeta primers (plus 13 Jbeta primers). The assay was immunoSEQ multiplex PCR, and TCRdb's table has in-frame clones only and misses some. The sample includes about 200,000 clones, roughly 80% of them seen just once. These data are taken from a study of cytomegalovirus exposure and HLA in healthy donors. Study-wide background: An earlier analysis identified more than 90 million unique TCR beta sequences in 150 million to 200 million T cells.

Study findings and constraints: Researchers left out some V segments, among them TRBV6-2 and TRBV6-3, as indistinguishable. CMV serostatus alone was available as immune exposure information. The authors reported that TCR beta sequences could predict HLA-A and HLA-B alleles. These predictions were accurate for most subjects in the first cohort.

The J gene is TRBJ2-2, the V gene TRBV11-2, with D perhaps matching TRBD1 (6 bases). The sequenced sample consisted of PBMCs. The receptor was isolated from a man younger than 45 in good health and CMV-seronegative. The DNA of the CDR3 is TGTGCCACTACAGGGCCCACCGGGGAGCTGTTTTTT. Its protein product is CATTGPTGELFF.